The 27 T cell receptor beta chains given below trace back to one sample, sequenced in a study of T-cell memory formation after mild COVID-19 (dated by TCRdb to about 2021). The library was built by means of 5' RACE. The sequencer listed for this sample is Illumina NovaSeq 6000. TCRdb reanalyzed the raw reads on its own, using fastp at Q25 for trimming and MiXCR for clone calling, and kept in-frame beta chains. Each entry is one CDR3 protein sequence, shown with its most common DNA and genes. For this sample there are roughly 560,000 distinct CDR3 sequences; roughly 22% appear just once. The ten largest clonotypes hold approximately 13% of the sample. The specimen was PBMCs or a T cell subset sorted from them (not recorded which). The receptors were sampled from an adult woman who had mild COVID-19 (a few samples of this study predate the infection). The sample titles of this study are shuffled in the database, so cell type and time point are left out; the donor was told from shared clones.

This clonotype was picked up a small number of times. The chain employs TRBV19 and TRBJ1-1; D is undetermined. Germline CDR1 reads LNHDA; CDR2 reads SQIVND (reference sequence). The CDR3 length is 14 residues. Trimming removed 1 base from V and 3 bases from J, with 9 bases in between. The CDR3 DNA is TGTGCCAGTAGTATAGGCGGTGGGGACACTGAAGCTTTCTTT. This encodes CASSIGGGDTEAFF.

This clonotype appeared a few times. V gene TRBV20-1 combines with J gene TRBJ1-2, with D possibly being TRBD1 (5 bases). Germline assignment: CDR1 DFQATT and CDR2 SNEGSKA (reference sequence). This CDR3 spans 14 amino acids. V dropped 6 bases and J dropped 2 bases, with 16 bases sitting between them. CDR3 protein: CSALDTVTNYGYTF. The CDR3 bases are TGCAGTGCCCTGGACACAGTAACAAACTATGGCTACACCTTC.

This clonotype was found many times. The chain joins TRBV11-2 to TRBJ2-3, with D possibly TRBD1 on 6 matching bases. This CDR3 is built from 12 residues. V lost 2 bases and J lost 9, with 9 bases in between. In germline, CDR1 is SGHAT, CDR2 FQNNGV. CDR3 DNA sequence: TGTGCCAGCAGCTTACTCCAGGGGACGCAGTATTTT. Protein product: CASSLLQGTQYF.

This clonotype was seen a handful of times. Being one base from a much bigger clone, this may be a read error. This chain joins TRBV6-5 and TRBJ2-2, with D maybe TRBD2 (6 bases). The CDR3 sequence is 14 residues long. CDR1 and CDR2 from the germline V gene are MNHEY and SVGAGI. CDR3 sequence: CASSFPRVGGELIF. CDR3 nucleotide sequence: TGTGCCAGCAGTTTCCCCAGGGTTGGCGGGGAGCTGATTTTT.

The rearrangement links TRBV19 to TRBJ1-5; perhaps TRBD1 as D (6 bases). Between the trimmed V and J ends, which lost 7 bases and 8 bases, there was a span of 21 bases. The CDR3 spans 15 residues. CDR1 and CDR2 from the germline V gene are LNHDA and SQIVND (reference sequence). For the CDR3, the DNA is TGTGCCAGTACATCGGCTGAGGGGGAAGTTAAGCCCCAGCATTTT. Translation: CASTSAEGEVKPQHF. The variable domain in full, with the rest retrieved from reference TRBV19 and TRBJ1-5, is DGGITQSPKYLFRKEGQNVTLSCEQNLNHDAMYWYRQDPGQGLRLIYYSQIVNDFQKGDIAEGYSVSREKKESFPLTVTSAQKNPTAFYLCASTSAEGEVKPQHFGDGTRLSIL.

The rearrangement joins TRBV6-6 to TRBJ2-3; the D is unclear. Germline assignment: CDR1 MNHNY and CDR2 SVGAGI (reference sequence). This CDR3 is 13 amino acids long. V was clipped by 7 bases and J by 6 bases, with 14 bases between them. CDR3 residues: CASTVRVGDTQYF. The CDR3 nucleotides are TGTGCCAGCACGGTTCGCGTCGGCGATACGCAGTATTTT.

This clonotype has more than one count but fewer than ten. The chain carries TRBV7-2 and TRBJ2-3, with 10 positions matching TRBD2. CDR3 size: 16 residues. Germline trimming cut 5 bases from V and 1 base from J; bases unmatched to any gene: 6. Germline CDR1 reads SGHTA; CDR2 reads FQGNSA. Written as DNA, the CDR3 is TGTGCCAGCAGCCTACCGAGCGGGAGGGGCACAGATACGCAGTATTTT. Translating gives CASSLPSGRGTDTQYF.

This clonotype came up a few times. V gene TRBV7-2 combines with J gene TRBJ1-3; D call uncertain. The V and J ends lost 1 base and 0 bases respectively, with 7 bases between them. The length of the CDR3 is 15 residues. CDR1 and CDR2 (germline): SGHTA, FQGNSA. The DNA of the CDR3 is TGTGCCAGCAGCTTAGGCCCTTACTCTGGAAACACCATATATTTT. It codes for CASSLGPYSGNTIYF.

V gene TRBV7-9 combines with J gene TRBJ2-2; a possible D gene is TRBD2 (7 bases). V gave up 9 bases and J gave up 5 bases, with 19 bases separating them. The CDR3 is 15 amino acids. Germline assignment: CDR1 SEHNR and CDR2 FQNEAQ (reference sequence). The CDR3 is CARTGASGRTGELFF. The CDR3 DNA is TGTGCCAGAACGGGGGCTAGCGGACGTACCGGGGAGCTGTTTTTT.

V usage is TRBV5-1 and J usage is TRBJ2-5; 8 nucleotides agree with TRBD2. Germline CDR1 SGHRS, CDR2 YFSETQ. The CDR3 sequence is 15 residues long. V lost 1 base and J lost 5; bases outside the gene matches: 7. In DNA, the CDR3 is TGCGCCAGCAGCTTGTCCGGGAGGGCCGGGGAGACCCAGTACTTC. It encodes CASSLSGRAGETQYF.

The chain couples TRBV6-1 to TRBJ1-5; no reliable D call. Trimming shortened V by 7 bases and J by 4 bases, and 11 bases separated the two germline ends. The germline CDR1 and CDR2 sequences are MNHNS and SASEGT. This CDR3 is 13 amino acids long. This chain's CDR3 is CASMIRLNQPQHF. In DNA, the CDR3 is TGTGCCAGCATGATCCGTCTTAATCAGCCCCAGCATTTT.

This clonotype was seen just once. The chain is built from TRBV3-1 and TRBJ1-1, with no clear D. This CDR3 region has 13 residues. The germline CDR1 and CDR2 sequences are LGHDT and YNNKEL (reference sequence). V was cut by 7 bases and J by 1 base, with 10 bases left in between. The CDR3 protein is CASTGPGNTEAFF. In DNA, the CDR3 is TGTGCCAGCACCGGGCCAGGGAACACTGAAGCTTTCTTT.

This clonotype occurred a few times. The chain couples TRBV7-9 to TRBJ1-1; 7 nucleotides match TRBD1. Looked up from germline, CDR1 is SEHNR and CDR2 is FQNEAQ (reference sequence). The J segment lost 6 bases and the V segment lost 0 bases, leaving 7 bases of the junction unmatched. CDR3 length: 15 amino acids. CDR3 in DNA: TGTGCCAGCAGCTTAGCTTCGACAGGGAGGGCTGAAGCTTTCTTT. Encoded protein: CASSLASTGRAEAFF.

The chain has TRBV7-6 and TRBJ2-5, with D perhaps TRBD1 (5 bases). This CDR3 contains 19 residues. The germline V gene encodes CDR1 SGHVS and CDR2 FNYEAQ. The germline V and J ends were trimmed by 1 base and 1 base, with 22 bases remaining between them. The CDR3 sequence is CASSLGRSLPRDPQETQYF. DNA for the CDR3: TGTGCCAGCAGCTTAGGGCGAAGTCTACCCAGGGATCCCCAAGAGACCCAGTACTTC. The full variable domain, in which reference TRBV7-6 and TRBJ2-5 provide the parts outside the CDR3, is GAGVSQSPRYKVTKRGQDVALRCDPISGHVSLYWYRQALGQGPEFLTYFNYEAQQDKSGLPNDRFSAERPEGSISTLTIQRTEQRDSAMYRCASSLGRSLPRDPQETQYFGPGTRLLVL.

This clonotype was seen a handful of times. The V gene is TRBV20-1, the J gene TRBJ1-4; 8 bases line up with TRBD1. Germline trimming cut 2 bases from V and 16 bases from J; bases unmatched to any gene: 12. This CDR3 spans 13 amino acids. Germline CDR1 reads DFQATT; CDR2 reads SNEGSKA (reference sequence). The chain's CDR3 is CSARPTGGRRRFF. CDR3 sequence (DNA): TGCAGTGCTAGACCTACAGGGGGTCGCAGGCGGTTTTTT.

This clonotype has only a few counts. The gene calls are TRBV20-1 and TRBJ1-1, with D maybe TRBD1 (5 bases). Germline CDR1 is DFQATT and CDR2 is SNEGSKA (reference sequence). Trimming pared 8 bases from V and 7 bases from J, leaving 17 bases between. The CDR3 runs to 12 residues. The CDR3: CSTTLGTDEAFF. The CDR3 DNA follows: TGCAGTACTACCCTCGGGACGGATGAAGCTTTCTTT.

The chain uses TRBV11-3 and TRBJ2-1; 13 bases line up with TRBD2. Germline CDR1 is SGHNT and CDR2 is YENEEA. The CDR3 runs to 17 residues. The V segment lost 5 bases and the J segment 0 bases; nucleotides outside the gene matches: 4. The CDR3 loop reads CASSPGTSGVSYNEQFF. The DNA for the CDR3 is TGTGCCAGCAGCCCCGGGACTAGCGGGGTCTCCTACAATGAGCAGTTCTTC. Drawing the rest from reference TRBV11-3 and TRBJ2-1, the complete variable domain is EAGVVQSPRYKIIEKKQPVAFWCNPISGHNTLYWYLQNLGQGPELLIRYENEEAVDDSQLPKDRFSAERLKGVDSTLKIQPAELGDSAVYLCASSPGTSGVSYNEQFFGPGTRLTVL.

This clonotype came up a few times. This CDR3 is CASSYQRREGGDLCCTF. Written as DNA, the CDR3 is TGTGCCAGCAGCTACCAACGACGGGAAGGAGGGGACCTGTGCTGCACCTTC. V and J are TRBV13 and TRBJ1-2; D is possibly TRBD1 (5 bases). The germline CDR1 and CDR2 sequences are PRHDT and FYEKMQ (reference sequence). The CDR3 is 17 amino acids. V lost 4 bases and J 13 bases, leaving 31 bases between the germline ends.

This chain connects TRBV2 to TRBJ2-3, with 10 positions matching TRBD2. The CDR3 totals 13 residues. CDR1 and CDR2 from the germline V gene are SNHLY and FYNNEI. The V gene end was trimmed by 7 bases and the J gene end by 4 bases; junction bases not matched to a gene: 2. This chain's CDR3 is CASTSGSSDTQYF. In nucleotides, the CDR3 is TGTGCCAGCACTAGCGGGAGCTCAGATACGCAGTATTTT. Using reference TRBV2 and TRBJ2-3 for the parts outside the CDR3, the full variable domain is EPEVTQTPSHQVTQMGQEVILRCVPISNHLYFYWYRQILGQKVEFLVSFYNNEISEKSEIFDDQFSVERPDGSNFTLKIRSTKLEDSAMYFCASTSGSSDTQYFGPGTRLTVL.

The chain employs TRBV5-5 and TRBJ1-2, with D possibly being TRBD1 (6 bases). V was shortened by 4 bases and J by 0 bases, with 10 bases between the two germline ends. CDR3 length: 14 amino acids. In germline, CDR1 is SGHKS, CDR2 YYEKEE (reference sequence). The CDR3 DNA is TGTGCCAGCAGCCAGGACAGCTCTAACTATGGCTACACCTTC. Amino acids: CASSQDSSNYGYTF.

This clonotype showed up just a few times. The CDR3 DNA reads TGTGCCAGCAGCTCCGACAGGCGGAGGGGGACCCAGTACTTC. It is translated as CASSSDRRRGTQYF. This chain connects TRBV5-8 to TRBJ2-5; D might be TRBD1 or TRBD2, each matching 6 bases. This CDR3 is built from 14 residues. Deletions cut 3 bases from V and 7 bases from J, with 16 bases between. Germline values: CDR1 SGHTS, CDR2 YDEGEE.

The chain joins TRBV11-2 to TRBJ2-7; D gene unclear. The CDR3 has 13 residues. Trimming took off 5 bases at V and 5 bases at J, with 13 bases between the two ends. CDR1 and CDR2 from the germline V gene are SGHAT and FQNNGV. CDR3: CASSPSALNEQYF. The CDR3 nucleotides are TGTGCCAGCAGCCCCTCAGCTCTGAACGAGCAGTACTTC.

This rearrangement joins TRBV7-2 to TRBJ2-1; TRBD2 agrees at 13 bases. Germline V gene data show CDR1 as SGHTA and CDR2 as FQGNSA. The CDR3 sequence is 13 residues long. After removal of 5 bases from V and 12 bases from J, the junction contained 4 bases not matched to a gene. The CDR3 sequence is CASSTGLAGWQFF. CDR3 in DNA: TGTGCCAGCAGCACGGGACTAGCGGGATGGCAGTTCTTC. The variable domain in full, with the rest retrieved from reference TRBV7-2 and TRBJ2-1, is GAGVSQSPSNKVTEKGKDVELRCDPISGHTALYWYRQSLGQGLEFLIYFQGNSAPDKSGLPSDRFSAERTGGSVSTLTIQRTQQEDSAVYLCASSTGLAGWQFFGPGTRLTVL.

This clonotype has more than one count but fewer than ten. The V gene is TRBV4-1, the J gene TRBJ2-7, with TRBD1 matching 8 bases. There are 14 residues in the CDR3. V lost 4 bases and J lost 3; bases outside the gene matches: 5. CDR1 and CDR2 from the germline V gene are MGHRA and YSYEKL. The CDR3 spells CASSPWTGNYEQYF. The CDR3 DNA is TGCGCCAGCAGCCCCTGGACAGGGAACTACGAGCAGTACTTC.

This chain joins TRBV20-1 and TRBJ1-2; TRBD1 aligns across 7 bases. V lost 0 bases, J lost 0 bases, and 7 bases stayed unmatched. The length of the CDR3 is 16 residues. Germline V gene data show CDR1 as DFQATT and CDR2 as SNEGSKA (reference sequence). The CDR3: CSARDGWGQTNYGYTF. CDR3 sequence (DNA): TGCAGTGCTAGAGATGGGTGGGGACAGACTAACTATGGCTACACCTTC.

Only a few counts were recorded for this clonotype. The chain carries TRBV18 and TRBJ2-5; unclear D gene. V shed 5 bases and J shed 0 bases, with 13 bases lying between them. Germline values: CDR1 KGHSH, CDR2 LQKENI. CDR3 size: 15 residues. The chain's CDR3 is CASSSTGQDQETQYF. The CDR3 nucleotides are TGTGCCAGCTCATCGACTGGGCAGGACCAAGAGACCCAGTACTTC.

This clonotype showed up just a few times. The genes are TRBV20-1 and TRBJ1-2; D is possibly TRBD1 (5 bases). Germline-derived CDR1 and CDR2 are DFQATT and SNEGSKA (reference sequence). Trimming shortened V by 0 bases and J by 1 base, and 9 bases separated the two germline ends. This CDR3 has 14 residues. CDR3: CSARDVQVNYGYTF. For the CDR3, the DNA is TGCAGTGCTAGAGATGTACAGGTTAACTATGGCTACACCTTC.